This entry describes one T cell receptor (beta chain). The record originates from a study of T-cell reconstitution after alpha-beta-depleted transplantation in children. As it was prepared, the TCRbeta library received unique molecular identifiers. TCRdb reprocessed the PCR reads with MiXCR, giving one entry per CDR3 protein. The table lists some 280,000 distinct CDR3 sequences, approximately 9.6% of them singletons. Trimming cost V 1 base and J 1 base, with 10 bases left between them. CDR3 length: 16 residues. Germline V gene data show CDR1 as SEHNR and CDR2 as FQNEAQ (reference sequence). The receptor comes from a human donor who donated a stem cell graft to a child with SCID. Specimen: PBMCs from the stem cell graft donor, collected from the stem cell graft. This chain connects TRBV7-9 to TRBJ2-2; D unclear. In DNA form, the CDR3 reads TGTGCCAGCAGCTTAGGGGGTCCTATGAACACCGGGGAGCTGTTTTTT. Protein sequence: CASSLGGPMNTGELFF.